The 21 T cell receptor beta chains below come from one sample, sequenced in a study of cytomegalovirus exposure and HLA in healthy donors. A multiplex PCR was run with 60 Vbeta primers and 13 Jbeta primers. Here immunoSEQ multiplex PCR was the method, and the copy in TCRdb shows in-frame clones only, minus some. The profile shows 200,000 or so clones, approximately 80% of them singletons. Source material: PBMCs. Receptors originate from a woman aged 18-29 years in good health and CMV-seropositive.

The V call is TRBV6-1, the J call TRBJ1-5; tentative D call: TRBD1 (6 bases). CDR3 length: 16 residues. V lost 1 base, J lost 2 bases, and 12 bases lay in between. Germline V gene data show CDR1 as MNHNS and CDR2 as SASEGT. The CDR3 loop is CASSEVAGEGNQPQHF. The CDR3 coding sequence is TGTGCCAGCAGTGAAGTGGCAGGGGAAGGCAATCAGCCCCAGCATTTT.

The table lists this clone with a few counts. The rearrangement uses TRBV29-1 and TRBJ1-1; TRBD1 might be the D (5 bases). CDR1 is SQVTM and CDR2 is ANQGSEA in the germline V gene. The CDR3 length is 14 residues. The CDR3 sequence is CSVYPAGMGTEAFF. As DNA, the CDR3 is TGCAGTGTTTACCCCGCAGGGATGGGCACTGAAGCTTTCTTT.

V usage is TRBV5-1 and J usage is TRBJ2-3; TRBD2 agrees at 8 bases. V shed 3 bases and J 2 bases; nucleotides not matched to a gene: 8. CDR3 length equals 16 residues. The germline V gene has CDR1 SGHRS and CDR2 YFSETQ. The CDR3 spells CASSSGGAGATDTQYF. In nucleotides, the CDR3 is TGCGCCAGCAGCTCCGGGGGGGCGGGGGCCACAGATACGCAGTATTTT.

The chain joins TRBV19 to TRBJ2-5; possible D gene TRBD1, 6 bases. The V gene lost 3 bases and the J gene lost 2 bases, with 13 bases spanning the gap. The CDR3 loop spans 15 amino acids. Germline CDR1 and CDR2: LNHDA and SQIVND (reference sequence). CDR3 coding DNA: TGTGCCAGTAGTATTTCCTGGACAGCACAAGAGACCCAGTACTTC. The encoded protein is CASSISWTAQETQYF.

The chain carries TRBV11-2 and TRBJ2-7, with 7 bases identical to TRBD1. From germline, CDR1 is SGHAT and CDR2 FQNNGV. Unmatched junction bases numbered 10, after V lost 5 bases and J lost 0 bases. The CDR3 extends over 16 amino acids. The CDR3 reads CASSQGTGQTSYEQYF. The CDR3 DNA follows: TGTGCCAGCAGCCAGGGGACGGGACAGACCTCCTACGAGCAGTACTTC.

This clone was detected once. V and J are TRBV7-3 and TRBJ2-3; 9 bases are shared with TRBD2. The ends lost 4 bases at V and 3 bases at J; junction bases unmatched: 5. The CDR3 has 15 residues. The germline CDR1 and CDR2 sequences are SGHTA and FQGTGA. CDR3 DNA: TGTGCCAGCAGCTACAAGAGCGGGGGGACAGATACGCAGTATTTT. It yields the protein CASSYKSGGTDTQYF. Drawing the rest from reference TRBV7-3 and TRBJ2-3, the complete variable domain is GAGVSQTPSNKVTEKGKYVELRCDPISGHTALYWYRQSLGQGPEFLIYFQGTGAADDSGLPNDRFFAVRPEGSVSTLKIQRTERGDSAVYLCASSYKSGGTDTQYFGPGTRLTVL.

The J gene is TRBJ2-7, the V gene TRBV7-2, with unresolved D. Germline CDR1 and CDR2: SGHTA and FQGNSA. Trimming took off 5 bases at V and 2 bases at J, with 16 bases between the two ends. The CDR3 contains 15 residues. The chain's CDR3 is CASSQQSYSPYEQYF. Here the CDR3 DNA reads TGTGCCAGCAGCCAACAGAGCTATTCCCCCTACGAGCAGTACTTC. Complete variable domain (other parts from reference TRBV7-2 and TRBJ2-7): GAGVSQSPSNKVTEKGKDVELRCDPISGHTALYWYRQSLGQGLEFLIYFQGNSAPDKSGLPSDRFSAERTGGSVSTLTIQRTQQEDSAVYLCASSQQSYSPYEQYFGPGTRLTVT.

This chain connects TRBV7-6 to TRBJ2-2; TRBD1 might be the D (6 bases). There are 13 residues in the CDR3. With 4 bases removed from V and 6 bases from J, the gap between germline ends came to 9 bases. CDR1 and CDR2 from the germline V gene are SGHVS and FNYEAQ. CDR3 bases: TGTGCCAGCAGCTCTCAGGGGTCCGGGGAGCTGTTTTTT. Amino acid sequence: CASSSQGSGELFF.

V gene TRBV7-3 combines with J gene TRBJ2-7, with 9 positions matching TRBD1. Germline CDR1 is SGHTA and CDR2 is FQGTGA. The ends lost 6 bases at V and 5 bases at J; junction bases unmatched: 17. The CDR3 sequence is 17 residues long. In DNA, the CDR3 is TGTGCCAGCAGTCTCTCCAGCACGCCGGGACAGGGACACGAGCAGTACTTC. Residues: CASSLSSTPGQGHEQYF. The whole variable domain, filled in from reference TRBV7-3 and TRBJ2-7, reads GAGVSQTPSNKVTEKGKYVELRCDPISGHTALYWYRQSLGQGPEFLIYFQGTGAADDSGLPNDRFFAVRPEGSVSTLKIQRTERGDSAVYLCASSLSSTPGQGHEQYFGPGTRLTVT.

This chain connects TRBV10-1 to TRBJ1-1; 11 bases align to TRBD1. CDR1 is WNHNN, CDR2 SYGVQD, per germline (reference sequence). The V gene end was trimmed by 6 bases and the J gene end by 7 bases; junction bases not matched to a gene: 7. The CDR3 runs 14 residues. The CDR3 sequence is CASSSGQGAGEAFF. DNA for the CDR3: TGCGCCAGCAGCTCCGGACAGGGGGCGGGTGAAGCTTTCTTT.

The J gene is TRBJ2-2, the V gene TRBV9; possible D gene TRBD1, 5 bases. The germline V gene has CDR1 SGDLS and CDR2 YYNGEE. CDR3 size: 16 residues. The V end lost 4 bases, the J end lost 4 bases, and 17 bases lay between the germline ends. For the CDR3, the DNA is TGTGCCAGCAGCTCAGATCAGGGCGATCCCACCGGGGAGCTGTTTTTT. This encodes CASSSDQGDPTGELFF.

In its sample, this clone was seen once. The chain joins TRBV19 to TRBJ1-2; D is unclear. The CDR3 is made up of 13 amino acids. Germline V gene lookup returns CDR1 LNHDA and CDR2 SQIVND (reference sequence). V lost 5 bases and J 0 bases, leaving 7 bases between the germline ends. CDR3 region: CASSYGANYGYTF. The CDR3 coding sequence is TGTGCCAGTAGTTACGGAGCTAACTATGGCTACACCTTC.

This rearrangement joins TRBV28 to TRBJ1-2, with 10 bases matching TRBD1. CDR1 is MDHEN, CDR2 SYDVKM, per germline. This CDR3 region has 15 residues. The trim removed 4 bases at V and 2 bases at J, leaving 4 bases unmatched. The CDR3 sequence is CASSYPGQGNYGYTF. The CDR3 nucleotides are TGTGCCAGCAGTTATCCGGGACAGGGGAACTATGGCTACACCTTC.

The V gene is TRBV5-4, the J gene TRBJ1-1, with 7 positions matching TRBD1. This CDR3 has 15 amino acids. CDR1 is SGHNT and CDR2 is YYREEE in the germline V gene (reference sequence). V was pared by 4 bases and J by 0 bases, with 6 bases of the junction left unmatched. CDR3 nucleotides: TGTGCCAGCAGCGGCGACAGGGAACTGAACACTGAAGCTTTCTTT. Its protein is CASSGDRELNTEAFF.

The CDR3 reads CASTDRGASPLHF. The CDR3 nucleotides read TGTGCCAGCACCGACAGGGGAGCTTCACCCCTCCACTTT. The J gene is TRBJ1-6, the V gene TRBV6-6, with 8 bases lining up with TRBD1. The length of the CDR3 is 13 residues. Looked up from germline, CDR1 is MNHNY and CDR2 is SVGAGI (reference sequence). Trimming removed 7 bases from V and 9 bases from J; junction bases left unmatched: 5.

This clone was detected only once. This chain joins TRBV2 and TRBJ2-7; D may be TRBD1 (6 bases). The germline gives CDR1 SNHLY, CDR2 FYNNEI. This CDR3 spans 14 amino acids. V dropped 6 bases and J dropped 4 bases, with 16 bases sitting between them. This CDR3 is CASSHRERVYEQYF. The CDR3 DNA reads as TGTGCCAGCAGCCACAGGGAGAGAGTGTACGAGCAGTACTTC.

The CDR3 nucleotides are TGCGCCAGCAGCTCGGGACAGGGTTATGATTATGAGCAGTTCTTC. Encoded protein: CASSSGQGYDYEQFF. The rearrangement links TRBV5-1 to TRBJ2-1; 9 bases fit TRBD1. Germline V gene sequence: CDR1 SGHRS, CDR2 YFSETQ. The CDR3 covers 15 residues. V gave up 3 bases and J gave up 8 bases; unmatched junction bases: 9.

The chain couples TRBV6-1 to TRBJ1-2, with a possible D match to TRBD1 (6 bases). The CDR3 is 13 amino acids. Germline loops: CDR1 MNHNS, CDR2 SASEGT. V was pared by 6 bases and J by 7 bases, with 15 bases between. The CDR3 is CASSLGGNGGYTF. The CDR3 coding sequence is TGTGCCAGCAGCCTAGGGGGTAACGGTGGCTACACCTTC.

This CDR3 reads CASSLVLPGGSNQPQHF. CDR3 DNA: TGTGCCAGCAGCTTAGTCCTCCCAGGGGGGAGCAATCAGCCCCAGCATTTT. This chain links TRBV7-2 with TRBJ1-5, with 7 nucleotides matching TRBD1. CDR1 is SGHTA and CDR2 is FQGNSA in the germline V gene. The CDR3 covers 17 residues. J was trimmed by 1 base and V by 1 base; bases with no gene match: 7.

The chain uses TRBV5-1 and TRBJ2-7, with D perhaps matching TRBD1 (6 bases). CDR3 size: 15 residues. The V gene lost 3 bases and the J gene lost 0 bases, with 13 bases spanning the gap. CDR1 and CDR2 from the germline V gene are SGHRS and YFSETQ. DNA for the CDR3: TGCGCCAGCAGCTCCGGGACATCAAGCTCCTACGAGCAGTACTTC. This encodes CASSSGTSSSYEQYF.

The J gene is TRBJ2-5, the V gene TRBV2, with D possibly matching TRBD1 (6 bases). The CDR3 is made up of 15 amino acids. The V and J ends lost 0 bases and 5 bases respectively, with 13 bases between them. CDR1 and CDR2 (germline): SNHLY, FYNNEI. This CDR3 is CASSEAGARFETQYF. The DNA of the CDR3 is TGTGCCAGCAGTGAAGCGGGGGCGAGGTTTGAGACCCAGTACTTC.